This T cell receptor (beta chain) stems from a study of shared clonotypes between healthy human individuals. Germline V CDR1 and CDR2: SGHTS, YDEGEE. V shed 0 bases and J 2 bases; nucleotides not matched to a gene: 3. The CDR3 consists of 15 residues. Clones were read by immunoSEQ multiplex PCR, and TCRdb kept only the in-frame ones, dropping some. The sample lists 2,500,000 or so clones; under 95% were seen once. The source is a man younger than 35 in good health. Some clones in this sample may be carry-over from other donors' samples. The chain uses TRBV5-8 and TRBJ2-7; 9 bases match TRBD2. Sequencing used naive CD4+ T cells from PBMCs. Subset indicated: CD45RA+ positively selected. In nucleotides, the CDR3 is TGTGCCAGCAGCTTGGGCGGGAGGGCCCCCTACGAGCAGTACTTC. Translated: CASSLGGRAPYEQYF.